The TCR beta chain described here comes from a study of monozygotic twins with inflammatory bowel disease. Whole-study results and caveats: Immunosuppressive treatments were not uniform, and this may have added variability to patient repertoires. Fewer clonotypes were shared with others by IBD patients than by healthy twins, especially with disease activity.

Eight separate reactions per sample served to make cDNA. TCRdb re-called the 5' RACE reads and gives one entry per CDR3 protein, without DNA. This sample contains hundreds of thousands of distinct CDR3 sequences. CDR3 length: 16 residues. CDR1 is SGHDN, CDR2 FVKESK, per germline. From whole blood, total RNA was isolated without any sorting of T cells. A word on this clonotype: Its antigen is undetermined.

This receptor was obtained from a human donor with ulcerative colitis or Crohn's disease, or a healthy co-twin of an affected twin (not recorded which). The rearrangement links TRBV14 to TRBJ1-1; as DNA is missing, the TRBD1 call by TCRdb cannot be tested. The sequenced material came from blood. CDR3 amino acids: CASSHSTGAMNTEAFF. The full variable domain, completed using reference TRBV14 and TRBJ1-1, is EAGVTQFPSHSVIEKGQTVTLRCDPISGHDNLYWYRRVMGKEIKFLLHFVKESKQDESGMPNNRFLAERTGGTYSTLKVQPAELEDSGVYFCASSHSTGAMNTEAFFGQGTRLTVV.